Sequencing of this T cell receptor (beta chain) was carried out in a study of cytomegalovirus exposure and HLA in healthy donors. General observations from the study: A later analysis linked a missense DCLRE1C variant to TCR beta V- and J-gene trimming.

Primers for the PCR totalled 60 Vbeta and 13 Jbeta. Method: immunoSEQ multiplex PCR; TCRdb's copy keeps in-frame clones and lacks some. The sample has about 96,000 clones; 60% to 75% are singletons. A note on this clone: Its antigen is not known.

Germline CDR1 is MNHEY and CDR2 is SMNVEV (reference sequence). The CDR3 totals 15 residues. V was clipped by 4 bases and J by 5 bases, with 14 bases between them. The J gene is TRBJ2-2, the V gene TRBV27; D perhaps matches TRBD1 (5 bases). The sample taken for sequencing was PBMCs. The clonotype was recovered from a woman in her 70s in good health and CMV-seropositive. The CDR3 protein is CASSSAAGRTGELFF. The CDR3 DNA reads as TGTGCCAGCAGTTCCGCTGCAGGGCGTACCGGGGAGCTGTTTTTT.